Here is one TCR beta chain with its context. The specificity of this receptor is unknown. No quality values exist for individual bases; no much larger clone is one base distant. Interpreted using the paper, the treatment or condition label stands for: randomized to nivolumab then ipilimumab (arm A) or the reverse (arm B). None of the trial patients had been given prior DNA-damaging chemotherapy. Thawed PBMCs were sorted on a FACS Aria II flow cytometer to isolate live CD3+CD8+ cells negative for CD19 and CD56. Samples came from patients with melanoma in CheckMate 064, a randomized, open-label phase II trial of sequential checkpoint blockade. Leukapheresis was used to collect peripheral blood mononuclear cells, which were then purified with Ficoll-Paque and frozen in human serum with around 10% DMSO. Right after sorting, the blood CD3+CD8+ cells were verified to be >98% pure, and DNA extraction followed.

The immunoSEQ Assay was used to immunosequence TCRbeta CDR3 regions from genomic DNA. Genomic DNA was amplified by bias-controlled multiplex PCR before high-throughput sequencing. On the study's bioinformatics: To quantify the absolute abundance of each unique TCRbeta CDR3 region, the sequences were collapsed and filtered. Clonality, defined as 1 minus Pielou's evenness, was calculated using only productive rearrangements. A previously published method was used to identify clones with significantly greater frequencies in on-treatment samples than in baseline samples. This immuneACCESS table, as held by TCRdb, lists in-frame sequences with V and J called but not all clones. Of the missing ones, under half trace to an unresolved V gene in checked studies; the others have no known cause. V and J calls and clone size are given by that table; D and trimming were obtained from the DNA. The sample has tens of thousands of clones on record, 75% to 90% of them singletons. The top ten hold roughly 22% of the sample.

There are 15 amino acids in the CDR3, from cysteine to phenylalanine inclusive. Only CDR3 DNA remains: 45 bases, in frame from the first base. The germline V end is reduced by 4 bases and the J end by 2 bases; junction bases left unmatched: 7. As encoded in the germline V gene (reference sequence), CDR1 is MNHEY while CDR2 is SMNVEV. The data stem from a study of sequential checkpoint blockade in melanoma (dated by TCRdb to between 2019 and 2020). Some background on the complete study: Patients were assigned by 1:1 randomization to either first-line nivolumab followed by ipilimumab (arm A) or ipilimumab followed by nivolumab (arm B). Both trial sequences were followed by maintenance nivolumab. On the study overall, not on this receptor specifically: Larger, independent patient cohorts are needed to validate the response-prediction model that combines TCR metrics and mutation burden.

The specimen comprised CD8+ T cells sorted from blood (inferred from file names), sampled from a patient given nivolumab and ipilimumab in sequence. The receptor's source is a human donor with melanoma. The receptor chain draws on TRBV27 and TRBJ2-5; a stretch of 7 junction bases matches TRBD2. The DNA sequence is as follows: TGTGCCAGCAGTTCAAACGGGGGGTCACAAGAGACCCAGTACTTC. It translates as CASSSNGGSQETQYF.